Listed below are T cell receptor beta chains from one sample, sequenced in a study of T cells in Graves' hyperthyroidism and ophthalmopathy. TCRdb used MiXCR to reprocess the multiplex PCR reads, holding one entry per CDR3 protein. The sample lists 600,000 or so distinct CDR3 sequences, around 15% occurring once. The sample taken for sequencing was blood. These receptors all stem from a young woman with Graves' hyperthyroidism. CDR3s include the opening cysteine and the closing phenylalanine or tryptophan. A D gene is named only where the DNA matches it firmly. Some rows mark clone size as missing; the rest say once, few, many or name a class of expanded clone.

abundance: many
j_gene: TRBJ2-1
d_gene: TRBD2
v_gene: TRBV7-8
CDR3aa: CASSLAGASSYNEQFF
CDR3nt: TGTGCCAGCAGCCTAGCGGGAGCCAGCTCCTACAATGAGCAGTTCTTC

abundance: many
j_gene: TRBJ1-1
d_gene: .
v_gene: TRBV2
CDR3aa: CASSGERAASEAFF
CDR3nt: TGTGCCAGCAGTGGAGAAAGGGCAGCTTCTGAAGCTTTCTTT

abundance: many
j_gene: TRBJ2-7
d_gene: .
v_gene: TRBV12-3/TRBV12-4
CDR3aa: CASAVSSSSYEQYF
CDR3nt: TGTGCCAGCGCCGTTTCAAGTTCCTCCTACGAGCAGTACTTC

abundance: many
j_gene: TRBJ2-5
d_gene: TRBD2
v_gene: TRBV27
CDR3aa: CASSPIAGSQETQYF
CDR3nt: TGTGCCAGCAGTCCTATAGCGGGAAGCCAAGAGACCCAGTACTTC

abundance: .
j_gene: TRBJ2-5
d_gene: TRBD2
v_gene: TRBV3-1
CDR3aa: CASSRKLAVVPHF
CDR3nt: TGTGCCAGCAGTCGAAAACTAGCGGTCGTTCCCCACTTC

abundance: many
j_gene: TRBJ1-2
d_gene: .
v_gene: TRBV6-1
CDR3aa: CASRQQGPTRYTF
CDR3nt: TGTGCCAGCAGACAACAGGGTCCTACCCGCTACACCTTC

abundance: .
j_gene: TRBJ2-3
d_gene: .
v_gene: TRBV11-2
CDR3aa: CASSLNRGESDTQYF
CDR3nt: TGTGCCAGCAGCTTAAATCGTGGGGAATCAGATACGCAGTATTTT

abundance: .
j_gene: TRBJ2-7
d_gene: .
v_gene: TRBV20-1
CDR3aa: CSVGVPSSYEQYF
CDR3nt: TGCAGTGTAGGCGTCCCGAGCTCCTACGAGCAGTACTTC

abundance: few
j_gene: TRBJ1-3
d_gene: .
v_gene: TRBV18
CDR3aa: CASAQDTIYF
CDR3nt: TGTGCCAGCGCACAGGACACCATATATTTT

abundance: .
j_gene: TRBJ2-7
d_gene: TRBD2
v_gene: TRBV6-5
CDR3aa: CASSYPGLAGGGYEQYF
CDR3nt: TGTGCCAGCAGTTACCCCGGACTAGCGGGAGGCGGATACGAGCAGTACTTC

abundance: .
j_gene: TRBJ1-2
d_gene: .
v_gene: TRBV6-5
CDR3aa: CASSYSSWDGGYGYTF
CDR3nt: TGTGCCAGCAGTTACTCGTCCTGGGACGGTGGTTATGGCTACACCTTC

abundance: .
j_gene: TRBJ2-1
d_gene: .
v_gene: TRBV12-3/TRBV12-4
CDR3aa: CASSPGSASYNEQFF
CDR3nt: TGTGCCAGCAGTCCAGGGAGCGCAAGCTACAATGAGCAGTTCTTC

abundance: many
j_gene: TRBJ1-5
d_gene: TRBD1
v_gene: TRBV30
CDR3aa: CAWIMAAGDSPYQPQHF
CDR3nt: TGTGCCTGGATAATGGCCGCTGGGGACAGCCCCTATCAGCCCCAGCATTTT

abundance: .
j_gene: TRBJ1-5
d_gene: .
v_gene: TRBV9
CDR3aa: CASSVSGQKDQPQHF
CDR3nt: TGTGCCAGCAGCGTATCCGGGCAGAAAGATCAGCCCCAGCATTTT

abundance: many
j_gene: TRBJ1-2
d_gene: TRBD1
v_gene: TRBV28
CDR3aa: CASSETTGSYGYTF
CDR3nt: TGTGCCAGCAGTGAAACGACAGGGTCTTATGGCTACACCTTC

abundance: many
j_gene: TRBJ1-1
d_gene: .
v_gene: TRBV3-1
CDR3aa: CASSQDGRYTEAFF
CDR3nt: TGTGCCAGCAGCCAAGACGGGAGGTATACTGAAGCTTTCTTT

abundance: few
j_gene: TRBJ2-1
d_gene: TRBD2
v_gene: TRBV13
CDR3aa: CASSEGLAGGTSSYNEQFF
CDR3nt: TGTGCCAGCAGCGAAGGACTAGCGGGAGGGACAAGCTCCTACAATGAGCAGTTCTTC